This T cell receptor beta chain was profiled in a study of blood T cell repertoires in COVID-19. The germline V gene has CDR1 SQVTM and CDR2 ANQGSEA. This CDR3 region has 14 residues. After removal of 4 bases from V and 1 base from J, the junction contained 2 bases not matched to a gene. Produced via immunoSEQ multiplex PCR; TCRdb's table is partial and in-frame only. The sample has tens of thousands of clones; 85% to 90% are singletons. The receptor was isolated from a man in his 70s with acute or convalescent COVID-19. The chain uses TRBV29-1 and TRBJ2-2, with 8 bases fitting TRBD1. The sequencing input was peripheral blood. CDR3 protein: CSVGGTGNTGELFF. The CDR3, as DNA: TGCAGCGTTGGGGGGACAGGGAACACCGGGGAGCTGTTTTTT.